This passage covers 5 T cell receptor beta chains from one sample sequenced in a study of T cell responses to AZD1222 COVID-19 vaccine. Only in-frame clones appear in the TCRdb table, and some are missing; sequencing was by immunoSEQ multiplex PCR. This sample has 92,000 or so clones, with 89% found just once. Sequencing was performed on peripheral blood, taken 28 days after the second AZD1222 dose. Source of these receptors: an adult who received the AZD1222 COVID-19 vaccine.

The chain recombines TRBV6-5 with TRBJ2-1, with TRBD2 matching 7 bases. CDR3 size: 14 residues. Germline V gene sequence: CDR1 MNHEY, CDR2 SVGAGI. Losses at the gene ends were 5 bases for V and 6 bases for J; bases not matched to a gene: 7. CDR3: CASSTSGAINEQFF. In DNA, the CDR3 is TGTGCCAGCAGTACCAGCGGGGCGATCAATGAGCAGTTCTTC.

The CDR3 sequence is CASSLEGSGANVLTF. CDR3 in DNA: TGTGCCAGCAGCTTAGAGGGGTCTGGGGCCAACGTCCTGACTTTC. This chain joins TRBV7-9 and TRBJ2-6, with D perhaps TRBD1 (5 bases). The CDR3 consists of 15 residues. Germline assignment: CDR1 SEHNR and CDR2 FQNEAQ (reference sequence). The V end lost 1 base, the J end lost 1 base, and 5 bases lay between the germline ends.

The V gene is TRBV7-9, the J gene TRBJ1-1; 9 nucleotides agree with TRBD1. V was clipped by 5 bases and J by 1 base; unmatched bases: 5. CDR1 is SEHNR, CDR2 FQNEAQ, per germline (reference sequence). The length of the CDR3 is 15 residues. The CDR3 spells CASSVLQGANTEAFF. In DNA form, the CDR3 reads TGTGCCAGCAGCGTATTACAGGGGGCGAACACTGAAGCTTTCTTT.

The rearrangement joins TRBV9 to TRBJ2-5, with 7 positions matching TRBD1. From germline, CDR1 is SGDLS and CDR2 YYNGEE. V lost 3 bases, J lost 2 bases, and 4 bases stayed unmatched. The CDR3 runs to 14 residues. The CDR3 loop reads CASSEGQPQETQYF. The DNA for the CDR3 is TGTGCCAGCAGCGAGGGACAGCCTCAAGAGACCCAGTACTTC.

This chain connects TRBV30 to TRBJ2-3, with D perhaps matching TRBD2 (7 bases). This CDR3 spans 16 amino acids. Germline loops: CDR1 GTSNPN, CDR2 SVGIG (reference sequence). Deletions cut 3 bases from V and 2 bases from J, with 18 bases between. In DNA form, the CDR3 reads TGTGCCTGGAGCGTTCTTGCGGGGGCACCCACAGATACGCAGTATTTT. Translation: CAWSVLAGAPTDTQYF.